These 12 T cell receptor beta chains originate from one sample sequenced in a study of blood T cell repertoires in COVID-19. Measured with immunoSEQ multiplex PCR; TCRdb has only the in-frame clones, and not every one. There are approximately 140,000 clones in the sample; approximately 85% occur only once, and 6.5% to 9.5% lies in the top ten. The specimen sequenced was peripheral blood. Receptors originate from a woman aged 60-75 years with COVID-19, enrolled during active disease.

This clone has only a few counts. The chain links TRBV27 to TRBJ1-5, with 7 bases lining up with TRBD1. The ends lost 3 bases at V and 4 bases at J; junction bases unmatched: 0. CDR1 and CDR2 from the germline V gene are MNHEY and SMNVEV (reference sequence). This CDR3 has 13 residues. The CDR3 nucleotides are TGTGCCAGCAGTTTCAGGGGGAATCAGCCCCAGCATTTT. It yields the protein CASSFRGNQPQHF.

The chain has TRBV5-1 and TRBJ1-1; a weak D match, TRBD1 (6 bases). The CDR3 contains 14 residues. Per germline, CDR1 SGHRS and CDR2 YFSETQ. Trimming pared 4 bases from V and 6 bases from J, leaving 16 bases between. CDR3 protein: CASSIGQGMPEAFF. The DNA for the CDR3 is TGCGCCAGCAGCATAGGTCAGGGGATGCCTGAAGCTTTCTTT.

This clone was counted once. This chain links TRBV27 with TRBJ2-1; D call uncertain. The CDR3 loop spans 13 amino acids. Germline loops: CDR1 MNHEY, CDR2 SMNVEV (reference sequence). Trimming removed 2 bases from V and 4 bases from J, with 6 bases in between. The CDR3 coding sequence is TGTGCCAGCAGTTTAGCCAGGTACAATGAGCAGTTCTTC. Residues: CASSLARYNEQFF.

The chain couples TRBV4-1 to TRBJ2-1; the match to TRBD2 covers 10 bases. In germline, CDR1 is MGHRA, CDR2 YSYEKL. The trim removed 2 bases at V and 4 bases at J, leaving 5 bases unmatched. The CDR3 covers 16 residues. The CDR3 loop is CASSQSPSGSYNEQFF. Here the CDR3 DNA reads TGCGCCAGCAGCCAATCCCCTAGCGGGAGTTACAATGAGCAGTTCTTC.

J is TRBJ1-5 and V is TRBV4-1; TRBD1 aligns across 7 bases. Per the germline V gene, CDR1 is MGHRA and CDR2 is YSYEKL. The ends lost 2 bases at V and 4 bases at J; junction bases unmatched: 5. This CDR3 region has 15 residues. The CDR3 protein is CASSQPDRDNQPQHF. The DNA of the CDR3 is TGCGCCAGCAGCCAACCAGACAGGGATAATCAGCCCCAGCATTTT.

V gene TRBV9 combines with J gene TRBJ2-6; D is perhaps TRBD2 (5 bases). Trimming cost V 3 bases and J 0 bases, with 19 bases left between them. The CDR3 is 19 amino acids. Germline V lookup: CDR1 SGDLS, CDR2 YYNGEE. The CDR3 nucleotides are TGTGCCAGCAGCGGAGAGGGCCGAAGGGTTTTCTCTGGGGCCAACGTCCTGACTTTC. Its protein is CASSGEGRRVFSGANVLTF.

A few counts support this clone. The chain recombines TRBV13 with TRBJ1-2; 7 bases line up with TRBD1. Per germline, CDR1 PRHDT and CDR2 FYEKMQ (reference sequence). The junction had 13 bases not matched to a gene; V was cut back by 4 bases and J by 5 bases. The CDR3 length is 16 residues. CDR3 in amino acids: CASSSAGTDEMYGYTF. CDR3 bases: TGTGCCAGCAGCTCCGCGGGGACAGACGAGATGTATGGCTACACCTTC.

The CDR3 loop is CASSLMGRDEQYF. CDR3 in DNA: TGTGCCAGCAGTTTAATGGGTCGGGACGAGCAGTACTTC. This rearrangement joins TRBV12-3 or TRBV12-4 to TRBJ2-7, with no clear D. This CDR3 has 13 residues. V was cut by 2 bases and J by 5 bases, with 10 bases left in between.

The V and J genes are TRBV19 and TRBJ1-5, with TRBD1 as a possible D gene (5 bases). The germline V gene encodes CDR1 LNHDA and CDR2 SQIVND (reference sequence). This CDR3 has 14 amino acids. V shed 3 bases and J shed 6 bases, with 12 bases lying between them. Here the CDR3 DNA reads TGTGCCAGTAGTATTGGCGGTAGGGGTCAGCCCCAGCATTTT. This translates into CASSIGGRGQPQHF.

The CDR3 reads CASSLALNTEAFF. CDR3 in DNA: TGTGCCAGCAGCTTAGCGTTGAACACTGAAGCTTTCTTT. The chain links TRBV7-3 to TRBJ1-1; D not resolved. CDR1 is SGHTA and CDR2 is FQGTGA in the germline V gene. V lost 2 bases to trimming and J lost 0 bases, with 4 bases between them. The CDR3 is 13 amino acids.

J is TRBJ2-1 and V is TRBV21-1; the table's D call TRBD2 went unverified against the DNA. TRBV21-1 is listed as a pseudogene. The CDR3 totals 19 residues. CDR3 DNA sequence: TGTGCCAGCAGCTACGACAATGAGACTAGCGGGGGGGCGGACAATGAGCAGTTCTTC. This translates into CASSYDNETSGGADNEQFF.

The chain links TRBV6-2 or TRBV6-3 to TRBJ1-1; 9 bases line up with TRBD1. The CDR3 length is 15 residues. Germline CDR1 is MNHEY and CDR2 is SVGEGT. Trimming took 6 bases from V and 1 from J; bases not matched to a gene: 6. This CDR3 is CASRPGQGTNTEAFF. The CDR3 coding sequence is TGTGCCAGCAGACCTGGACAGGGGACGAACACTGAAGCTTTCTTT.